The 22 T cell receptor beta chains reported below all come from one sample, sequenced in a study of T cells in Graves' hyperthyroidism and ophthalmopathy. Amplified TCR beta CDR3 regions derived from RNA transcripts. HTBI primers were employed in a first-round RT-PCR of the TCR CDR3. TCRdb independently ran MiXCR on the multiplex PCR reads; one entry per CDR3 protein. The sample has about 250,000 distinct CDR3 sequences; approximately 24% are singletons. Input material: blood. These TCRs come from a woman aged 40 to 49 with Graves' ophthalmopathy.

This clonotype was counted at least ten times. The rearrangement links TRBV5-1 to TRBJ2-2, with 8 positions matching TRBD2. The CDR3 has 16 amino acids. Germline CDR1 SGHRS, CDR2 YFSETQ. Trimming took 3 bases from V and 4 from J; bases not matched to a gene: 8. The CDR3 nucleotides read TGCGCCAGCAGCTCCCAGGGACTAGGTGGCACCGGGGAGCTGTTTTTT. Translation: CASSSQGLGGTGELFF.

This clonotype was detected ten times or more. V and J are TRBV7-9 and TRBJ1-1; 9 bases agree with TRBD1. V was pared by 5 bases and J by 9 bases, with 10 bases of the junction left unmatched. Germline CDR1 and CDR2: SEHNR and FQNEAQ (reference sequence). The CDR3 consists of 14 residues. As DNA, the CDR3 is TGTGCCAGCAGCCAAAAGACAGGGGGGATGAAAGCTTTCTTT. This encodes CASSQKTGGMKAFF.

In this sample, this clonotype turned up many times. The chain is built from TRBV30 and TRBJ2-5; 10 bases are a match to TRBD1. The germline gives CDR1 GTSNPN, CDR2 SVGIG (reference sequence). The length of the CDR3 is 14 residues. After removal of 3 bases from V and 7 bases from J, the junction contained 8 bases not matched to a gene. The CDR3 region has the DNA TGTGCCTGGAGCTATGGGACAGGGGATTTGACCCAGTACTTC. Translating it yields CAWSYGTGDLTQYF.

This clonotype was seen many times. The gene calls are TRBV6-5 and TRBJ1-1; D is uncertain. Germline V gene sequence: CDR1 MNHEY, CDR2 SVGAGI. V lost 0 bases to trimming and J lost 1 base, with 6 bases between them. The CDR3 consists of 14 residues. The CDR3 sequence: CASSYSPGNTEAFF. CDR3 sequence (DNA): TGTGCCAGCAGTTACTCGCCAGGGAACACTGAAGCTTTCTTT.

This clonotype occurred many times. J is TRBJ1-3 and V is TRBV20-1; D might be TRBD1 (6 bases). CDR1 is DFQATT and CDR2 is SNEGSKA in the germline V gene (reference sequence). Deletions cut 1 base from V and 0 bases from J, with 16 bases between. The CDR3 has 17 amino acids. The CDR3 spells CSARGQGPTNSGNTIYF. The CDR3 coding sequence is TGCAGTGCTAGAGGGCAGGGGCCAACCAACTCTGGAAACACCATATATTTT.

This clonotype was seen repeatedly, ten times or more. V usage is TRBV12-3 or TRBV12-4 and J usage is TRBJ2-7, with D unresolved. The CDR3 is 12 residues long. V shed 2 bases and J shed 3 bases, with 5 bases lying between them. The chain's CDR3 is CASSLSRYEQYF. CDR3 sequence (DNA): TGTGCCAGCAGTTTATCTCGCTACGAGCAGTACTTC.

In its sample, this clonotype was seen many times. V is TRBV20-1 and J is TRBJ2-5, with TRBD2 matching 10 bases. The junction had 16 bases not matched to a gene; V was cut back by 8 bases and J by 4 bases. There are 16 residues in the CDR3. Looked up from germline, CDR1 is DFQATT and CDR2 is SNEGSKA (reference sequence). This CDR3 is CSSQREGLLSGETQYF. Here the CDR3 DNA reads TGCAGTTCACAGCGGGAGGGCCTATTGTCCGGAGAGACCCAGTACTTC.

The chain combines TRBV12-3 or TRBV12-4 with TRBJ2-5; possible D gene TRBD2, 7 bases. V lost 7 bases to trimming and J lost 2 bases, with 20 bases between them. The CDR3 sequence is 16 residues long. The CDR3: CASTAVGAGVQETQYF. The CDR3 coding sequence is TGTGCCAGCACCGCTGTGGGGGCGGGGGTTCAAGAGACCCAGTACTTC.

This clonotype came up many times. The chain carries TRBV3-1 and TRBJ1-1, with a tentative D call TRBD1 (5 bases). Trimming removed 6 bases from V and 3 bases from J, with 17 bases in between. The CDR3 totals 15 residues. Germline CDR1 reads LGHDT; CDR2 reads YNNKEL (reference sequence). Here the CDR3 reads CASRPPGASHTEAFF. DNA of the CDR3: TGTGCCAGCAGACCCCCCGGGGCCTCGCACACTGAAGCTTTCTTT. The variable domain in full, completed from reference TRBV3-1 and TRBJ1-1, reads DTAVSQTPKYLVTQMGNDKSIKCEQNLGHDTMYWYKQDSKKFLKIMFSYNNKELIINETVPNRFSPKSPDKAHLNLHINSLELGDSAVYFCASRPPGASHTEAFFGQGTRLTVV.

This clonotype was observed many times. The rearrangement uses TRBV2 and TRBJ1-5, with 10 nucleotides matching TRBD1. The CDR3 runs 14 residues. J lost 13 bases, V lost 6 bases, and 12 bases had no gene match. Per germline, CDR1 SNHLY and CDR2 FYNNEI. The CDR3 sequence is CASSVPDRGPHQHF. As DNA, the CDR3 is TGTGCCAGCAGCGTTCCTGACAGGGGGCCTCATCAGCATTTT.

This clonotype was picked up many times. The chain joins TRBV29-1 to TRBJ2-7; D unresolved. The V gene lost 3 bases and the J gene lost 0 bases, with 9 bases spanning the gap. Germline loops: CDR1 SQVTM, CDR2 ANQGSEA. The CDR3 is made up of 13 amino acids. CDR3 region: CSVEFAASYEQYF. In DNA form, the CDR3 reads TGCAGCGTTGAGTTTGCGGCCTCCTACGAGCAGTACTTC.

This clonotype was detected many times. The chain recombines TRBV15 with TRBJ2-7; possible D gene TRBD1, 6 bases. The V gene lost 0 bases and the J gene lost 5 bases, with 11 bases spanning the gap. CDR1 and CDR2 from the germline V gene are LNHNV and YYDKDF (reference sequence). CDR3 length: 14 amino acids. Written as DNA, the CDR3 is TGTGCCACCAGCAGAGATATGGCAGGGGACGAGCAGTACTTC. This translates into CATSRDMAGDEQYF.

The V and J genes are TRBV30 and TRBJ2-7, with a possible D match to TRBD1 (6 bases). This CDR3 comprises 11 residues. The germline V gene has CDR1 GTSNPN and CDR2 SVGIG (reference sequence). V was shortened by 4 bases and J by 6 bases, with 10 bases between the two germline ends. In DNA, the CDR3 is TGTGCCTGGACAGGGGTTAGCGAGCAGTACTTC. It encodes CAWTGVSEQYF.

This clonotype came up a few times. The chain is built from TRBV19 and TRBJ2-1, with 7 bases lining up with TRBD2. J was trimmed by 9 bases and V by 2 bases; bases with no gene match: 1. Germline V gives CDR1 LNHDA, CDR2 SQIVND (reference sequence). The CDR3 totals 12 residues. For the CDR3, the DNA is TGTGCCAGTAGTATACGCGGGGGTGAGCAGTTCTTC. This gives the protein CASSIRGGEQFF.

This clonotype was counted ten times or more. This chain connects TRBV7-9 to TRBJ2-5; TRBD1 or TRBD2 may be the D gene (5 bases each). V shed 1 base and J shed 1 base, with 13 bases lying between them. Germline CDR1 reads SEHNR; CDR2 reads FQNEAQ (reference sequence). CDR3 length: 16 residues. The CDR3 loop is CASSLVRTGAQETQYF. DNA of the CDR3: TGTGCCAGCAGCTTAGTGCGGACTGGGGCCCAAGAGACCCAGTACTTC.

This clonotype appeared a few times. The chain uses TRBV6-1 and TRBJ2-5; 7 nucleotides match TRBD2. The CDR3 sequence is 16 residues long. The V gene end was trimmed by 2 bases and the J gene end by 0 bases; junction bases not matched to a gene: 6. Germline CDR1 reads MNHNS; CDR2 reads SASEGT. CDR3: CASSELSGTNQETQYF. The CDR3, as DNA: TGTGCCAGCAGTGAATTAAGTGGGACTAACCAAGAGACCCAGTACTTC.

The sample holds many counts of this clonotype. V is TRBV4-2 and J is TRBJ1-6; D is uncertain. V lost 4 bases and J lost 5, with 3 bases in between. The germline CDR1 and CDR2 sequences are LGHNA and YNFKEQ. This CDR3 contains 12 residues. The CDR3 sequence is CASSRDNSPLHF. DNA for the CDR3: TGTGCCAGCAGCCGAGATAATTCACCCCTCCACTTT.

V and J are TRBV2 and TRBJ1-5; no firm D call. With 3 bases removed from V and 0 bases from J, the gap between germline ends came to 9 bases. This CDR3 is built from 15 residues. From germline, CDR1 is SNHLY and CDR2 FYNNEI. The CDR3 coding sequence is TGTGCCAGCAGTGAGTTCCTAGATAGCAATCAGCCCCAGCATTTT. Its protein is CASSEFLDSNQPQHF. Full variable domain (rest looked up from reference TRBV2 and TRBJ1-5): EPEVTQTPSHQVTQMGQEVILRCVPISNHLYFYWYRQILGQKVEFLVSFYNNEISEKSEIFDDQFSVERPDGSNFTLKIRSTKLEDSAMYFCASSEFLDSNQPQHFGDGTRLSIL.

The table lists this clonotype with many counts. The chain joins TRBV7-2 to TRBJ1-3; D unclear. In germline, CDR1 is SGHTA, CDR2 FQGNSA. The CDR3 totals 14 residues. V dropped 5 bases and J dropped 0 bases, with 8 bases sitting between them. This chain's CDR3 is CASSAAVSGNTIYF. Written as DNA, the CDR3 is TGTGCCAGCAGCGCTGCCGTCTCTGGAAACACCATATATTTT.

This clonotype was seen a single time. The junction departs from the called germline gene at one end, perhaps through a read error. This chain links TRBV5-1 with TRBJ1-3; D is perhaps TRBD1 (5 bases). Germline loops: CDR1 SGHRS, CDR2 YFSETQ. The CDR3 sequence is 14 residues long. CDR3 sequence: CASSMTASRNAIYF. The DNA of the CDR3 is TGCGCCAGCAGCATGACAGCATCCAGAAACGCCATATATTTT. The full variable domain, rest sourced from reference TRBV5-1 and TRBJ1-3, is KAGVTQTPRYLIKTRGQQVTLSCSPISGHRSVSWYQQTPGQGLQFLFEYFSETQRNKGNFPGRFSGRQFSNSRSEMNVSTLELGDSALYLCASSMTASRNAIYFGEGSWLTVV.

This clonotype occurred many times. The CDR3 nucleotides read TGCAGTGCCACCAAAACGGGAGGGCGGGAGACCCAGTACTTC. It translates to CSATKTGGRETQYF. V gene TRBV20-1 combines with J gene TRBJ2-5; 8 bases map to TRBD2. Germline-derived CDR1 and CDR2 are DFQATT and SNEGSKA (reference sequence). This CDR3 has 14 amino acids. Unmatched junction bases numbered 11, after V lost 6 bases and J lost 5 bases.

V gene TRBV28 combines with J gene TRBJ1-1; possibly TRBD1 for D (5 bases). From germline, CDR1 is MDHEN and CDR2 SYDVKM. This CDR3 is 15 amino acids long. Trimming removed 5 bases from V and 6 bases from J, with 19 bases in between. The DNA of the CDR3 is TGTGCCAGCAGTGTAACCCGGACACGTGTCCCTGAAGCTTTCTTT. It translates to CASSVTRTRVPEAFF.